The 28 T cell receptor beta chains reported below all come from one sample, sequenced in a study of T-cell memory formation after mild COVID-19. TCRdb processed the 5' RACE reads anew with MiXCR; each CDR3 protein has one entry. The table lists roughly 110,000 distinct CDR3 sequences, approximately 13% of them singletons, with 27% in the top ten. Sequencing was performed on PBMCs or a T cell subset sorted from them (not recorded which). All receptors come from an adult woman who had mild COVID-19 (a few samples of this study predate the infection). Cell type and time point are not known.

This clonotype has at least ten counts. V gene TRBV4-1 combines with J gene TRBJ1-6; 10 nucleotides align to TRBD1. CDR1 is MGHRA, CDR2 YSYEKL, per germline. There are 17 residues in the CDR3. V lost 4 bases, J lost 12 bases, and 15 bases stayed unmatched. CDR3 loop: CASSPTTQGQGRGPLHF. The CDR3 nucleotides are TGCGCCAGCAGCCCCACCACCCAGGGACAGGGGAGGGGACCCCTCCACTTT.

The chain combines TRBV30 with TRBJ1-4; D not resolved. This CDR3 region has 13 residues. Germline V gene lookup returns CDR1 GTSNPN and CDR2 SVGIG (reference sequence). Deletions cut 8 bases from V and 7 bases from J, with 17 bases between. The CDR3 sequence: CAAAPYGREKLFF. CDR3 DNA: TGTGCCGCCGCCCCCTATGGACGTGAAAAACTGTTTTTT.

In DNA form, the CDR3 reads TGTGCCAGCAGCTCTCCACCAGCGGGGTCTTTGAATGAGCAGTTCTTC. It translates to CASSSPPAGSLNEQFF. This chain uses TRBV9 with TRBJ2-1, with 7 positions matching TRBD2. The CDR3 sequence is 16 residues long. The trim removed 4 bases at V and 7 bases at J, leaving 14 bases unmatched. CDR1 is SGDLS, CDR2 YYNGEE, per germline.

This clonotype has just a few counts. CDR3 loop: CASSLSLGDYNEQFF. The CDR3 nucleotides are TGTGCCAGCAGCCTCTCCCTGGGGGATTACAATGAGCAGTTCTTC. The chain combines TRBV4-2 with TRBJ2-1; the D gene could be TRBD1 or TRBD2 (5 bases each). The V end lost 4 bases, the J end lost 4 bases, and 14 bases lay between the germline ends. Germline V gene lookup returns CDR1 LGHNA and CDR2 YNFKEQ. The CDR3 is made up of 15 amino acids.

This clonotype was picked up a small number of times. The J gene is TRBJ2-5, the V gene TRBV29-1, with TRBD2 matching 12 bases. The CDR3 runs to 14 residues. Germline CDR1 is SQVTM and CDR2 is ANQGSEA. The J segment lost 4 bases and the V segment lost 6 bases, leaving 6 bases of the junction unmatched. CDR3 DNA sequence: TGCAGCGTCCCTCCGGGACTAGCGGGAGAGACCCAGTACTTC. This translates into CSVPPGLAGETQYF.

The chain employs TRBV3-1 and TRBJ2-1; D is ambiguous. CDR1 and CDR2 (germline): LGHDT, YNNKEL (reference sequence). V gave up 0 bases and J gave up 8 bases, with 8 bases separating them. CDR3 length equals 13 residues. CDR3 DNA: TGTGCCAGCAGCCAAGATTATGCGGATGAGCAGTTCTTC. This sequence encodes CASSQDYADEQFF.

The chain couples TRBV28 to TRBJ2-5; D possibly corresponds to TRBD2 (6 bases). There are 17 residues in the CDR3. V dropped 6 bases and J dropped 5 bases, with 25 bases sitting between them. Germline V lookup: CDR1 MDHEN, CDR2 SYDVKM. The CDR3 DNA follows: TGTGCCAGCAGGGCCTCCAGAGGTTGGGTGAGCGGGGAGACCCAGTACTTC. As protein: CASRASRGWVSGETQYF. Looking up the rest from reference TRBV28 and TRBJ2-5 gives the full variable domain: DVKVTQSSRYLVKRTGEKVFLECVQDMDHENMFWYRQDPGLGLRLIYFSYDVKMKEKGDIPEGYSVSREKKERFSLILESASTNQTSMYLCASRASRGWVSGETQYFGPGTRLLVL.

In its sample, this clonotype was seen many times. The rearrangement joins TRBV5-1 to TRBJ2-1, with 7 bases matching TRBD1. This CDR3 is 14 amino acids long. The ends lost 3 bases at V and 2 bases at J; junction bases unmatched: 2. Per the germline V gene, CDR1 is SGHRS and CDR2 is YFSETQ. CDR3 sequence reads: CASSWDSPYNEQFF. Here the CDR3 DNA reads TGCGCCAGCAGCTGGGACAGCCCCTACAATGAGCAGTTCTTC.

This clonotype has more than one count but fewer than ten. The chain combines TRBV5-1 with TRBJ2-1; D possibly corresponds to TRBD2 (6 bases). This CDR3 is built from 14 residues. V was cut by 5 bases and J by 8 bases, with 17 bases left in between. Germline CDR1 is SGHRS and CDR2 is YFSETQ. CDR3 loop: CASSPAGGGDEQFF. Here the CDR3 DNA reads TGCGCCAGCAGTCCCGCCGGGGGAGGCGATGAGCAGTTCTTC.

The V gene is TRBV27, the J gene TRBJ2-3, with 8 nucleotides matching TRBD1. V trimming: 2 bases; J trimming: 3 bases; junction bases outside the gene matches: 1. Looked up from germline, CDR1 is MNHEY and CDR2 is SMNVEV (reference sequence). The CDR3 covers 14 residues. CDR3 residues: CASSLRDRTDTQYF. The CDR3 DNA is TGTGCCAGCAGTTTAAGGGACAGGACAGATACGCAGTATTTT.

This clonotype was seen a few times. The chain has TRBV4-1 and TRBJ2-3; D is perhaps TRBD1 or TRBD2 (5 bases each). The CDR3 loop spans 15 amino acids. CDR1 and CDR2 from the germline V gene are MGHRA and YSYEKL. V was shortened by 5 bases and J by 0 bases, with 12 bases between the two germline ends. The CDR3 DNA reads TGCGCCAGCAGCACCCGGGACGGGAGCACAGATACGCAGTATTTT. Protein: CASSTRDGSTDTQYF.

This clonotype was recorded a few times. V gene TRBV7-9 combines with J gene TRBJ2-7, with 8 bases aligning to TRBD2. Germline V gene data show CDR1 as SEHNR and CDR2 as FQNEAQ (reference sequence). V shed 4 bases, J shed 5 bases, and the junction held 16 bases outside the gene matches. The CDR3 contains 17 residues. DNA for the CDR3: TGTGCCAGCAGCTCCCCGCCAGCGGGGCGGGAGGTTGACGAGCAGTACTTC. Its protein is CASSSPPAGREVDEQYF.

This rearrangement joins TRBV27 to TRBJ2-1; D might be TRBD1 (7 bases). Germline CDR1 and CDR2: MNHEY and SMNVEV (reference sequence). V was clipped by 3 bases and J by 5 bases, with 14 bases between them. The CDR3 length is 15 residues. Here the CDR3 DNA reads TGTGCCAGCAGTTTGGCGGGACAGACCCACAATGAGCAGTTCTTC. Protein sequence: CASSLAGQTHNEQFF.

The rearrangement joins TRBV7-2 to TRBJ2-5; D is uncertain. The V end lost 0 bases, the J end lost 3 bases, and 8 bases lay between the germline ends. Germline CDR1 and CDR2: SGHTA and FQGNSA. CDR3 length: 14 residues. CDR3 DNA sequence: TGTGCCAGCAGCTTAGCCTCTACCAAAGAGACCCAGTACTTC. It specifies CASSLASTKETQYF. Together with reference TRBV7-2 and TRBJ2-5, the CDR3 gives the full variable domain: GAGVSQSPSNKVTEKGKDVELRCDPISGHTALYWYRQSLGQGLEFLIYFQGNSAPDKSGLPSDRFSAERTGGSVSTLTIQRTQQEDSAVYLCASSLASTKETQYFGPGTRLLVL.

The genes are TRBV13 and TRBJ1-1; tentative D call: TRBD1 (5 bases). Trimming removed 5 bases at V and 4 bases at J, with 11 bases between. The CDR3 totals 13 residues. Germline loops: CDR1 PRHDT, CDR2 FYEKMQ (reference sequence). The CDR3 bases are TGTGCCAGCAGCCAGAGGGGTCCCACTGAAGCTTTCTTT. As protein: CASSQRGPTEAFF. Full variable domain (rest looked up from reference TRBV13 and TRBJ1-1): AAGVIQSPRHLIKEKRETATLKCYPIPRHDTVYWYQQGPGQDPQFLISFYEKMQSDKGSIPDRFSAQQFSDYHSELNMSSLELGDSALYFCASSQRGPTEAFFGQGTRLTVV.

This clonotype was recorded at least ten times. V usage is TRBV4-3 and J usage is TRBJ2-7; no firm D call. CDR1 and CDR2 from the germline V gene are LGHNA and YSLEER. The CDR3 contains 15 residues. The V and J ends lost 1 base and 1 base respectively, with 11 bases between them. The CDR3 region has the DNA TGCGCCAGCAGCCAAGCGGTGATAGGTTCCTACGAGCAGTACTTC. Its translation: CASSQAVIGSYEQYF.

The CDR3 here is CASIELRRSNTEAFF. In DNA form, the CDR3 reads TGCGCCAGCATCGAATTGAGGCGGTCGAACACTGAAGCTTTCTTT. The gene calls are TRBV10-2 and TRBJ1-1; D unresolved. The V gene lost 7 bases and the J gene lost 1 base, with 16 bases spanning the gap. Germline V CDR1 and CDR2: WSHSY, SAAADI. The CDR3 covers 15 residues.

In its sample, this clonotype was seen a few times. The genes are TRBV7-9 and TRBJ2-1; D not resolved. V gave up 1 base and J gave up 8 bases, with 6 bases separating them. The germline CDR1 and CDR2 sequences are SEHNR and FQNEAQ (reference sequence). The CDR3 extends over 12 amino acids. The CDR3, as DNA: TGTGCCAGCAGCTTAGTGGGGTATGAGCAGTTCTTC. Translating gives CASSLVGYEQFF.

This chain joins TRBV7-6 and TRBJ2-5; D is tentatively TRBD1 or TRBD2 (6 bases each). The CDR3 has 16 amino acids. Germline CDR1 and CDR2: SGHVS and FNYEAQ. V lost 2 bases, J lost 1 base, and 14 bases lay in between. Written as DNA, the CDR3 is TGTGCCAGCAGCTTAAGCAGGGGAGGCGGCCAAGAGACCCAGTACTTC. Its protein product is CASSLSRGGGQETQYF.

The chain is built from TRBV7-9 and TRBJ2-1; no firm D call. This CDR3 spans 13 amino acids. Germline CDR1 SEHNR, CDR2 FQNEAQ (reference sequence). Between the trimmed V and J ends, which lost 3 bases and 5 bases, there was a span of 8 bases. DNA for the CDR3: TGTGCCAGCAGCTTTTCCGACGACAATGAGCAGTTCTTC. Translating it yields CASSFSDDNEQFF.

The gene calls are TRBV7-9 and TRBJ2-7, with D unclear. The ends were cut back, 5 bases at V and 5 bases at J, with 19 bases in the middle. CDR3 length equals 15 residues. CDR1 SEHNR and CDR2 FQNEAQ come from the germline V gene (reference sequence). CDR3 protein: CASSPVRVGQDEQYF. The CDR3 bases are TGTGCCAGCAGCCCCGTTCGCGTCGGGCAGGACGAGCAGTACTTC.

This chain links TRBV25-1 with TRBJ2-7; 7 bases are a match to TRBD2. Per the germline V gene, CDR1 is MGHDK and CDR2 is SYGVNS. The CDR3 spans 14 residues. J was trimmed by 4 bases and V by 3 bases; bases with no gene match: 6. Written as DNA, the CDR3 is TGTGCCAGCAGTGATGGGCGGGGGAGGTACGAGCAGTACTTC. Translated: CASSDGRGRYEQYF.

V gene TRBV6-5 combines with J gene TRBJ2-5; no definite D call. The CDR3 length is 15 residues. The germline CDR1 and CDR2 sequences are MNHEY and SVGAGI. V was trimmed by 2 bases and J by 3 bases, leaving 13 bases between them. CDR3 amino acids: CASSYIRHTEETQYF. The CDR3, as DNA: TGTGCCAGCAGTTACATCCGACACACGGAAGAGACCCAGTACTTC.

This clonotype was detected only a few times. This chain links TRBV29-1 with TRBJ2-7; D is unresolved. The CDR3 length is 14 residues. CDR1 is SQVTM, CDR2 ANQGSEA, per germline. The V end lost 6 bases, the J end lost 6 bases, and 21 bases lay between the germline ends. The CDR3 DNA reads as TGCAGCGTCGAGAAGTCAGCCACAGTAATCGAGCAGTACTTC. As protein: CSVEKSATVIEQYF.

This chain uses TRBV6-4 with TRBJ2-3; D is perhaps TRBD1 (5 bases). V dropped 0 bases and J dropped 3 bases, with 13 bases sitting between them. This CDR3 contains 16 residues. CDR1 and CDR2 (germline): MRHNA, SNTAGT. The CDR3 here is CASSDSPGKRTDTQYF. In DNA form, the CDR3 reads TGTGCCAGCAGTGACTCGCCAGGGAAGAGGACAGATACGCAGTATTTT.

This clonotype was counted only a few times. V and J are TRBV9 and TRBJ1-2; D gene uncertain. V shed 3 bases and J shed 8 bases, with 23 bases lying between them. CDR1 and CDR2 (germline): SGDLS, YYNGEE. There are 16 residues in the CDR3. CDR3 amino acids: CASSANILLDVLGYTF. Here the CDR3 DNA reads TGTGCCAGCAGCGCAAATATCTTACTGGACGTTCTGGGCTACACCTTC.

The V and J genes are TRBV12-3 or TRBV12-4 and TRBJ2-5, with a possible D match to TRBD1 (6 bases). Trimming cost V 5 bases and J 2 bases, with 9 bases left between them. The CDR3 has 13 amino acids. In DNA, the CDR3 is TGTGCCAGCAGTCCGGACAGACAAGAGACCCAGTACTTC. This sequence encodes CASSPDRQETQYF.

The chain joins TRBV4-1 to TRBJ2-3; D not resolved. The CDR3 sequence is 15 residues long. Germline assignment: CDR1 MGHRA and CDR2 YSYEKL. Trimming removed 0 bases from V and 8 bases from J, with 15 bases in between. CDR3 residues: CASSQDGSRTGTQYF. The CDR3 DNA is TGCGCCAGCAGCCAAGATGGGTCCCGGACCGGTACGCAGTATTTT.